Listed below are T cell receptor beta chains from one sample, sequenced in a study of blood T cell repertoires in COVID-19. Clones were read by immunoSEQ multiplex PCR, and TCRdb kept only the in-frame ones, dropping some. The sample shows over 90,000 clones, around 87% of them seen only once. The specimen sequenced was peripheral blood. These TCRs come from a woman in her 50s with COVID-19, enrolled during active disease. Each CDR3 is given without its conserved first and last residue.

v_call | cdr3_aa
TRBV7-2 | ASSPGGVAEKLF
TRBV5-5 | ASSLQGDYGYT
TRBV9 | ASSVGTGGLEKLF
TRBV10-3 | AISESLSPTGYGYT
TRBV3-1/TRBV3-2 | ASSQEPGGTDTQY
TRBV4-3 | ASSPRVEAYNEQF
TRBV5-1 | ASSLGQGVHEQY
TRBV18 | ASSLGLTNYGYT
TRBV5-1 | ATQQGGSGGEEKLF
TRBV28 | ASSPATGTGSYEQY